A selection of T cell receptor beta chains follows, all from one sample in a study of neurological immune-mediated disorders. In TCRdb, the 5' RACE reads were re-called with MiXCR into one record per CDR3 protein. The table shows 25,000 to 35,000 distinct CDR3 sequences, with approximately 5.2% occurring only once. The specimen sequenced was CD4+ T cells from blood. These receptors all come from a woman in her 50s in good health. Both conserved end residues are part of each CDR3. The D gene is left open where the match is weak. Clone size is given as once, few, many or a size class.

.	TRBV9	TRBJ1-6	many	TGTGCCAGCGCCCGGGTTGGGGAGAATTCACCCCTCCACTTT	CASARVGENSPLHF
.	TRBV20-1	TRBJ1-4	many	TGCAGTGCTAGACTGGGAACTAATGAAAAACTGTTTTTT	CSARLGTNEKLFF
TRBD2	TRBV20-1	TRBJ2-1	many	TGCAGTGCTAGCGGAGGGACTAGCGTCTTCGGTGAGCAGTTCTTC	CSASGGTSVFGEQFF
.	TRBV20-1	TRBJ2-2	many	TGCAGTGCTACCCCCGGGACCACGACCGGGGAGCTGTTTTTT	CSATPGTTTGELFF
.	TRBV3-1	TRBJ1-1	many	TGTGCCAGCAGCCAAGCCCAGTCGGGCACTGAAGCTTTCTTT	CASSQAQSGTEAFF
.	TRBV18	TRBJ2-2	many	TGTGCCAGCTCAACACTAGGACAGTCGGGCCGACCCGGGGAGCTGTTTTTT	CASSTLGQSGRPGELFF
.	TRBV5-1	TRBJ2-5	many	TGCGCCAGCAGCGCTACAGGGGCTATATACGGGGGGACCCAGTACTTC	CASSATGAIYGGTQYF
.	TRBV7-8	TRBJ1-1	many	TGTGCCAGCAGCGCTTTGGGACGCCGGTACACTGAAGCTTTCTTT	CASSALGRRYTEAFF
.	TRBV5-1	TRBJ2-7	medium-sized	TGCGCCAGCAGCCCCGGGTCAGGGGAGTACGAGCAGTACTTC	CASSPGSGEYEQYF
TRBD1	TRBV20-1	TRBJ2-1	many	TGCAGTGCGGGACAGGGGGGCGATGAGCAGTTCTTC	CSAGQGGDEQFF
.	TRBV7-2	TRBJ2-3	many	TGTGCCAGCAGCTCCCATGGGGGGGGGGGCCCTGCGCAGTATTTT	CASSSHGGGGPAQYF
TRBD2	TRBV28	TRBJ2-3	medium-sized	TGTGCCAGCAGTTCTATGCCCGGGACTAGCGGGAAATTCACAGATACGCAGTATTTT	CASSSMPGTSGKFTDTQYF
.	TRBV5-1	TRBJ2-2	many	TGCGCCAGCAGCTTGGTCCCCGGGACGGTCTTAACCGGGGAGCTGTTTTTT	CASSLVPGTVLTGELFF
.	TRBV20-1	TRBJ2-1	many	TGCAGTGCGCGTCCGGGGGTAACCTACAATGAGCAGTTCTTC	CSARPGVTYNEQFF
.	TRBV7-9	TRBJ2-1	many	TGTGCCAGCAGCACAGGGTCCCTCAGATGGATCAATGAGCAGTTCTTC	CASSTGSLRWINEQFF
TRBD1	TRBV20-1	TRBJ2-1	many	TGCAGTGCCGTTGACAGGGGGCCGCACAATGAGCAGTTCTTC	CSAVDRGPHNEQFF
.	TRBV7-9	TRBJ2-2	many	TGTGCCAGCAGCTTCGGGACGTCGAACACCGGGGAGCTGTTTTTT	CASSFGTSNTGELFF
.	TRBV21-1	TRBJ2-7	many	TGTGCCAGCAGCCCCTGGGAGGGGACGTACCCTCCTCTCTCCTACGAGCAGTACTTC	CASSPWEGTYPPLSYEQYF
.	TRBV20-1	TRBJ1-4	few	TGCAGTGCTAGATTGATTAATGAAAAACTGTTTTTT	CSARLINEKLFF
.	TRBV5-1	TRBJ2-3	many	TGCGCCAGCAGCCCTGGCGGACATCTTACAGATACGCAGTATTTT	CASSPGGHLTDTQYF
TRBD1	TRBV12-3/TRBV12-4	TRBJ2-7	many	TGTGCCAGCAGTTTACCCCCAGGGGGCTACGAGCAGTACTTC	CASSLPPGGYEQYF
.	TRBV9	TRBJ2-2	many	TGTGCCAGCAGCCCGGGTCCCACCGGGGAGCTGTTTTTT	CASSPGPTGELFF
TRBD1	TRBV7-9	TRBJ1-6	many	TGTGCCAGCAGCCGACAGGGGGCGTATTCACCCCTCCACTTT	CASSRQGAYSPLHF